This TCR beta chain emerged from a study of shared clonotypes between healthy human individuals. Looking at the study overall: CD4 naive cells filled three plates per donor, CD4 memory three, CD8 naive two and CD8 memory one.

Partitioning of CD4+ cells yielded a CD45RA+ naive subset and a CD45RA-negative memory subset. This CDR3 has 15 residues. Trimming removed 5 bases from V and 2 bases from J, with 12 bases in between. Germline CDR1 and CDR2: MDHEN and SYDVKM. Clones were sequenced by immunoSEQ multiplex PCR, and TCRdb holds only the in-frame ones, with some missing. The repertoire holds approximately 1.1 million clones, with 70% to 80% as singletons. The rearrangement joins TRBV28 to TRBJ2-2; tentatively, D is TRBD1 or TRBD2 (6 bases each). The sequence came from a man aged 18 to 30 in good health. Some clones in this sample may be carry-over from other donors' samples. The sequenced sample was memory CD4+ T cells from PBMCs. Documented subset: CD45RA-negative fraction. CDR3 in DNA: TGTGCCAGCAGTCTCCGGGGGCTTAACACCGGGGAGCTGTTTTTT. This codes for CASSLRGLNTGELFF. The entire variable domain, with the rest obtained from reference TRBV28 and TRBJ2-2, is as follows: DVKVTQSSRYLVKRTGEKVFLECVQDMDHENMFWYRQDPGLGLRLIYFSYDVKMKEKGDIPEGYSVSREKKERFSLILESASTNQTSMYLCASSLRGLNTGELFFGEGSRLTVL.